Reported below is one TCR beta chain. RNA transcripts provided the source from which TCR beta CDR3 regions were amplified. First-round RT-PCR of the TCR CDR3 relied on the HTBI primer set. TCRdb re-analysed the multiplex PCR reads in MiXCR, keeping a single row per CDR3 protein. The table records over 700,000 distinct CDR3 sequences, approximately 36% of them present only once. V was clipped by 3 bases and J by 7 bases, with 12 bases between them. The germline gives CDR1 KGHDR, CDR2 SFDVKD. The CDR3 is made up of 14 amino acids. The data were taken from a study of T cells in Graves' hyperthyroidism and ophthalmopathy.

The receptor was isolated from a woman in her forties with Graves' hyperthyroidism. Input material: blood. This rearrangement joins TRBV24-1 to TRBJ2-1; D perhaps matches TRBD1 (5 bases). The DNA for the CDR3 is TGTGCCACCAGTGATAACTCAAGGGGTAATGAGCAGTTCTTC. This codes for CATSDNSRGNEQFF.